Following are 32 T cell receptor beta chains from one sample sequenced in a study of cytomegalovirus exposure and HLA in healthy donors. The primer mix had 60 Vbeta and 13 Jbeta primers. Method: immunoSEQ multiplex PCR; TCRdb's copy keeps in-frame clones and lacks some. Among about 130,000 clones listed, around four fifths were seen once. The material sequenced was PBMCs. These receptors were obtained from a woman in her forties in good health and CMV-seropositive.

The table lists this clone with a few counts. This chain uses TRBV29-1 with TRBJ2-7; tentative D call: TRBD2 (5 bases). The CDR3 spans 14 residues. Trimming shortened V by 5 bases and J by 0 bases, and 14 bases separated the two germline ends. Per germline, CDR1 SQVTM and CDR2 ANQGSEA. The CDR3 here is CSVRGKTSSYEQYF. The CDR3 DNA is TGCAGCGTTCGGGGTAAGACGAGCTCCTACGAGCAGTACTTC.

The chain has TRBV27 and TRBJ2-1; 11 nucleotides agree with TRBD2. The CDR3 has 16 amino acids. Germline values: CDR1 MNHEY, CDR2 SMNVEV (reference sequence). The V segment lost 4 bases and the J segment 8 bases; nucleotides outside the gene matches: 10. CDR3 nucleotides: TGTGCCAGCAGTTCCGACCTAGCGGGGGGAACCCATGAGCAGTTCTTC. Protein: CASSSDLAGGTHEQFF.

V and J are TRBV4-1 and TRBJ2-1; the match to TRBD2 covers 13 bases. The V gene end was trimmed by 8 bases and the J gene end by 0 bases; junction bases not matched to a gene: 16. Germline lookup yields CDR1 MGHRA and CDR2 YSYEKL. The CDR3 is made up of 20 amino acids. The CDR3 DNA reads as TGCGCCAGCTCCAGGGATACGGGACTAGCGGGATTTAGCTCCTACAATGAGCAGTTCTTC. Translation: CASSRDTGLAGFSSYNEQFF.

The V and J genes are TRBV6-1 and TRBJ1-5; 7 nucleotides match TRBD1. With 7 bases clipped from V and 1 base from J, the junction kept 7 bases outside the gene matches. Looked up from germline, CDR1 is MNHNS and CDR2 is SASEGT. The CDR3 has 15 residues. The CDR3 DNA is TGTGCCAGCACCCGACAGGGTACGAGCAATCAGCCCCAGCATTTT. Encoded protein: CASTRQGTSNQPQHF.

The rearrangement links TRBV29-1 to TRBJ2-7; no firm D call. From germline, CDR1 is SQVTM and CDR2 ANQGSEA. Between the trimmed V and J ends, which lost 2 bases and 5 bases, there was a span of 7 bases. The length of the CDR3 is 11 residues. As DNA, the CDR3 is TGCAGCGTTGAAATGGTAGACGAGCAGTACTTC. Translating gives CSVEMVDEQYF.

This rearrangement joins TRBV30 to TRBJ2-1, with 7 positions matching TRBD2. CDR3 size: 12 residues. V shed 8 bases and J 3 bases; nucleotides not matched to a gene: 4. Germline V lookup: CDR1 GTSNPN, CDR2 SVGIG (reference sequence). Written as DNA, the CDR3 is TGTGCCGGGGGGGAGGGCTACAATGAGCAGTTCTTC. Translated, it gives CAGGEGYNEQFF.

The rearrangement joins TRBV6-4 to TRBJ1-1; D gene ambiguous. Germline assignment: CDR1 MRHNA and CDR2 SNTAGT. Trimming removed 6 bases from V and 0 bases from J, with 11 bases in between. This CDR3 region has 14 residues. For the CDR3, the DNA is TGTGCCAGCAGGGCTGCCCCCATGAACACTGAAGCTTTCTTT. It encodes CASRAAPMNTEAFF.

The CDR3 region is CASSFSGTVNSPLHF. The CDR3, as DNA: TGTGCCAGCAGCTTCTCCGGGACAGTTAATTCACCCCTCCACTTT. The V and J genes are TRBV5-4 and TRBJ1-6; 7 positions agree with TRBD1. After removal of 2 bases from V and 6 bases from J, the junction contained 5 bases not matched to a gene. The CDR3 is 15 amino acids. Germline V CDR1 and CDR2: SGHNT, YYREEE (reference sequence).

This CDR3 reads CASSSPAGGQTDTQYF. The CDR3 DNA reads as TGTGCCAGCAGTTCTCCAGCGGGGGGGCAGACAGATACGCAGTATTTT. The rearrangement uses TRBV6-5 and TRBJ2-3; 10 nucleotides match TRBD2. The CDR3 covers 16 residues. With 4 bases clipped from V and 3 bases from J, the junction kept 7 bases outside the gene matches. Germline V gene sequence: CDR1 MNHEY, CDR2 SVGAGI.

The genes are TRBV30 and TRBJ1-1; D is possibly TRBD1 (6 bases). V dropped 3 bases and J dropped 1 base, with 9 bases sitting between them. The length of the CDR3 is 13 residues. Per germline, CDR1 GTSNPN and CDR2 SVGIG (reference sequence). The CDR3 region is CAWRGQPNTEAFF. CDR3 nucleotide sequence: TGTGCCTGGAGAGGACAGCCGAACACTGAAGCTTTCTTT.

Here the CDR3 DNA reads TGTGCCAGTAGTCCCCTGGGGGGTTCCTACAATGAGCAGTTCTTC. Its protein is CASSPLGGSYNEQFF. The chain carries TRBV19 and TRBJ2-1; perhaps TRBD2 as D (6 bases). CDR3 length: 15 residues. Looked up from germline, CDR1 is LNHDA and CDR2 is SQIVND (reference sequence). Between the trimmed V and J ends, which lost 5 bases and 1 base, there was a span of 12 bases.

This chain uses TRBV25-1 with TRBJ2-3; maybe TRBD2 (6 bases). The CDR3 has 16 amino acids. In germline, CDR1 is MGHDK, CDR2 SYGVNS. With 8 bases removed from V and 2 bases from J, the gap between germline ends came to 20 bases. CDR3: CASAPLGTGLTDTQYF. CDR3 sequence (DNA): TGTGCCAGCGCTCCTCTAGGGACTGGCCTCACAGATACGCAGTATTTT.

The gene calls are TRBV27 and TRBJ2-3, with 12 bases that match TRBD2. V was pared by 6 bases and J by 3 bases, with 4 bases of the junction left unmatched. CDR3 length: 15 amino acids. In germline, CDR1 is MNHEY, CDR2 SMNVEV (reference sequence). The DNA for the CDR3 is TGTGCCAGCAGAACGACTAGCGGGGGAACAGATACGCAGTATTTT. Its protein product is CASRTTSGGTDTQYF.

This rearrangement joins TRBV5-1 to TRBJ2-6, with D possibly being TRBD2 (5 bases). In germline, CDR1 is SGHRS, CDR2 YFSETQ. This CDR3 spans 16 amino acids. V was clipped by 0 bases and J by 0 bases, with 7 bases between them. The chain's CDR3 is CASSLVAGSGANVLTF. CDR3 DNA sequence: TGCGCCAGCAGCTTGGTTGCGGGCTCTGGGGCCAACGTCCTGACTTTC. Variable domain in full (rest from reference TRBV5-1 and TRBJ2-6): KAGVTQTPRYLIKTRGQQVTLSCSPISGHRSVSWYQQTPGQGLQFLFEYFSETQRNKGNFPGRFSGRQFSNSRSEMNVSTLELGDSALYLCASSLVAGSGANVLTFGAGSRLTVL.

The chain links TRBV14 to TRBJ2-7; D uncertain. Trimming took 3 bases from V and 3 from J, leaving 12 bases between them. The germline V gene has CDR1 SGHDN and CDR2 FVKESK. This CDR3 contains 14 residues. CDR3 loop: CASSHFLSGYEQYF. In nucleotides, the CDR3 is TGTGCCAGCAGCCATTTCCTCTCCGGCTACGAGCAGTACTTC.

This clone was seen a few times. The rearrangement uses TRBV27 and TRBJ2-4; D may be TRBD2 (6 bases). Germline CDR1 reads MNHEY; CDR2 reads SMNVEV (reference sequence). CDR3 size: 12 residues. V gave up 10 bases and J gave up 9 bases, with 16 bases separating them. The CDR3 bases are TGTGCCACCCGGACACCGGAGGGCATTCAGTACTTC. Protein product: CATRTPEGIQYF.

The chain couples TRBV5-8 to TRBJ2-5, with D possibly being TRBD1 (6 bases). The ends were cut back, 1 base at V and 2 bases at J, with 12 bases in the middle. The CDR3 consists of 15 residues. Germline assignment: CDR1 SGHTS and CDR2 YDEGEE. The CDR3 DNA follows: TGTGCCAGCAGCTTGTTGGGGGCCAGTCAAGAGACCCAGTACTTC. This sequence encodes CASSLLGASQETQYF. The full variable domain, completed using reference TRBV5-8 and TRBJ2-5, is EAGVTQSPTHLIKTRGQQATLRCSPISGHTSVYWYQQALGLGLQFLLWYDEGEERNRGNFPPRFSGRQFPNYSSELNVNALELEDSALYLCASSLLGASQETQYFGPGTRLLVL.

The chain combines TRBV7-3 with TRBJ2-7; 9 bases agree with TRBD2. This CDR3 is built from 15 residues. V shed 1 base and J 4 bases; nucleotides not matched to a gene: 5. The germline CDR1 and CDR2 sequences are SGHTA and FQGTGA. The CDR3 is CASSLMRGGLYEQYF. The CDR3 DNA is TGTGCCAGCAGCTTAATGCGGGGGGGCCTGTACGAGCAGTACTTC.

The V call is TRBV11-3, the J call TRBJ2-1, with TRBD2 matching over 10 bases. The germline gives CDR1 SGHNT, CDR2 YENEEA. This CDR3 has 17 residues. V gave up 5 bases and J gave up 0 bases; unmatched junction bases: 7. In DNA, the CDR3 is TGTGCCAGCAGCCTCTATAGCGGGGGGTCCTCCTACAATGAGCAGTTCTTC. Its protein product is CASSLYSGGSSYNEQFF.

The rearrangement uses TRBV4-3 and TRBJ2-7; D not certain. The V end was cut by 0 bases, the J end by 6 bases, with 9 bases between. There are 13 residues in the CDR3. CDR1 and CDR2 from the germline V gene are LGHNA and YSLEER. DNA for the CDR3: TGCGCCAGCAGCCAAGAGATTACTCGCGAGCAGTACTTC. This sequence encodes CASSQEITREQYF.

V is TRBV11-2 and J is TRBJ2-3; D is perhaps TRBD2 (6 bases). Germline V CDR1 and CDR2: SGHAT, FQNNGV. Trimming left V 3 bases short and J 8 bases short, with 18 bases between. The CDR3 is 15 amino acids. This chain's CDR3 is CASSFVATSSGTQYF. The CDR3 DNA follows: TGTGCCAGCAGCTTCGTTGCGACTAGTAGTGGTACGCAGTATTTT.

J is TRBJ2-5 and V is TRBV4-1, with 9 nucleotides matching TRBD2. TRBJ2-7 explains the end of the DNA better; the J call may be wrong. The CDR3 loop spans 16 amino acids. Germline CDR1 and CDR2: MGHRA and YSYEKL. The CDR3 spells CASSQAASGTFYEQYF. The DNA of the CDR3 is TGCGCCAGCAGCCAGGCCGCTAGCGGGACCTTTTACGAGCAGTACTTC.

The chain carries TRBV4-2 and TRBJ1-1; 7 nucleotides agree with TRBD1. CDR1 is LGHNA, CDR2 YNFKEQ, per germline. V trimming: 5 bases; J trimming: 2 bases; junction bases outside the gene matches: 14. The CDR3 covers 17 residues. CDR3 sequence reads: CASSLNDLRGQNTEAFF. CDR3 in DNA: TGTGCCAGCAGCTTAAATGATTTGAGGGGGCAAAACACTGAAGCTTTCTTT.

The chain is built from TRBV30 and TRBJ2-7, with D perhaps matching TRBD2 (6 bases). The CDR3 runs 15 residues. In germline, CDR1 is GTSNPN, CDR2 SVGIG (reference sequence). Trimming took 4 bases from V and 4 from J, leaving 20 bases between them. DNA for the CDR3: TGTGCCTGGAAGGGCCCCTCTGCGGGGAATTACGAGCAGTACTTC. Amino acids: CAWKGPSAGNYEQYF.

In nucleotides, the CDR3 is TGCGCCAGCAGCTTGGCCGGGCAGGGGGCGAATGGCTACACCTTC. This gives the protein CASSLAGQGANGYTF. V is TRBV5-1 and J is TRBJ1-2; 8 bases are shared with TRBD1. This CDR3 region has 15 residues. Germline assignment: CDR1 SGHRS and CDR2 YFSETQ. Germline trimming cut 0 bases from V and 6 bases from J; bases unmatched to any gene: 7. Supplemented by reference TRBV5-1 and TRBJ1-2, the full variable domain reads KAGVTQTPRYLIKTRGQQVTLSCSPISGHRSVSWYQQTPGQGLQFLFEYFSETQRNKGNFPGRFSGRQFSNSRSEMNVSTLELGDSALYLCASSLAGQGANGYTFGSGTRLTVV.

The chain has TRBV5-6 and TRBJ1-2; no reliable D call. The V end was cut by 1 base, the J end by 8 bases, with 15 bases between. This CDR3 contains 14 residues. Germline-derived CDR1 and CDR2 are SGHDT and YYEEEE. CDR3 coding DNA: TGTGCCAGCAGCTTGACGGGGTCTGCGCGGGGCTACACCTTC. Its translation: CASSLTGSARGYTF.

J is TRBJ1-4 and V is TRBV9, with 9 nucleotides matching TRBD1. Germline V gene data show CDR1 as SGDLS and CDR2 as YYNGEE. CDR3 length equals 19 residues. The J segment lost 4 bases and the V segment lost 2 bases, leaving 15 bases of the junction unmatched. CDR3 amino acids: CASSVRPGTGMGLNEKLFF. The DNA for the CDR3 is TGTGCCAGCAGCGTTCGTCCCGGGACAGGGATGGGTCTTAATGAAAAACTGTTTTTT. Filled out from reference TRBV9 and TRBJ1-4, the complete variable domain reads DSGVTQTPKHLITATGQRVTLRCSPRSGDLSVYWYQQSLDQGLQFLIQYYNGEERAKGNILERFSAQQFPDLHSELNLSSLELGDSALYFCASSVRPGTGMGLNEKLFFGSGTQLSVL.

This CDR3 is CASSPGQGEGNGYTF. Here the CDR3 DNA reads TGCGCCAGCAGCCCAGGACAGGGTGAAGGGAATGGCTACACCTTC. The chain combines TRBV5-1 with TRBJ1-2; 8 bases line up with TRBD1. CDR1 SGHRS and CDR2 YFSETQ come from the germline V gene. This CDR3 has 15 residues. With 4 bases clipped from V and 6 bases from J, the junction kept 11 bases outside the gene matches. Supplemented by reference TRBV5-1 and TRBJ1-2, the full variable domain reads KAGVTQTPRYLIKTRGQQVTLSCSPISGHRSVSWYQQTPGQGLQFLFEYFSETQRNKGNFPGRFSGRQFSNSRSEMNVSTLELGDSALYLCASSPGQGEGNGYTFGSGTRLTVV.

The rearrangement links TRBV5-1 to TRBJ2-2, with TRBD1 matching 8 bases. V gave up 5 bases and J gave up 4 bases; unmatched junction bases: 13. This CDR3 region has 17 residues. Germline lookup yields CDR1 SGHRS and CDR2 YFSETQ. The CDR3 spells CASSFQTATGVTGELFF. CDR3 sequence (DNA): TGCGCCAGCAGTTTCCAAACAGCGACAGGGGTCACCGGGGAGCTGTTTTTT.

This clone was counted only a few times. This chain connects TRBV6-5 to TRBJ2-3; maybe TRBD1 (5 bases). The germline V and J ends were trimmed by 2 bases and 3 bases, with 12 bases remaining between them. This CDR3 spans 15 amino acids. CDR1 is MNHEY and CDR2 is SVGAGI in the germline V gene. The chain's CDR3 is CASSYAQGRTDTQYF. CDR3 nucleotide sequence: TGTGCCAGCAGTTACGCGCAGGGAAGAACAGATACGCAGTATTTT.

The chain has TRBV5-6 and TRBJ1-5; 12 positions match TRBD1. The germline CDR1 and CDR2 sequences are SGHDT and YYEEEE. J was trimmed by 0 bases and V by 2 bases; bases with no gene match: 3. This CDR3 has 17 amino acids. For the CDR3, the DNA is TGTGCCAGCAGCTTTGGGACAGGGGGCTCTAGCAATCAGCCCCAGCATTTT. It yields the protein CASSFGTGGSSNQPQHF.

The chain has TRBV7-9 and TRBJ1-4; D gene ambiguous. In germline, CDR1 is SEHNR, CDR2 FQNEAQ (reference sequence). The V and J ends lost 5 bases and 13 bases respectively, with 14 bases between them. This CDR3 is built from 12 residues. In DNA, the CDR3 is TGTGCCAGCAGCCCCGGGGAGTTCGGACTGTTTTTT. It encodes CASSPGEFGLFF.